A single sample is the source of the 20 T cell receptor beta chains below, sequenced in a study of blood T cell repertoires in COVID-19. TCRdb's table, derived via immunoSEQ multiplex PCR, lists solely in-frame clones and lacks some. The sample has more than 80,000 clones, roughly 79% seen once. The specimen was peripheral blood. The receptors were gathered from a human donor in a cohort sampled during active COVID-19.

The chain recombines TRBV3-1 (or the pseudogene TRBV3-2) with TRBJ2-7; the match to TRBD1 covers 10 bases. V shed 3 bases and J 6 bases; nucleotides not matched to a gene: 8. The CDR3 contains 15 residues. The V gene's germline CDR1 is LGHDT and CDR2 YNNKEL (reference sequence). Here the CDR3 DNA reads TGTGCCAGCAGCCAGGGACAGGGGACGTCTCGCGAGCAGTACTTC. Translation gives CASSQGQGTSREQYF.

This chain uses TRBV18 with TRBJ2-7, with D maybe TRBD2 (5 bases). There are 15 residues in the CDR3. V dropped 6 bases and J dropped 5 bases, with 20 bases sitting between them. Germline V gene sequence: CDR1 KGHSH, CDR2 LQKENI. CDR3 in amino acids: CASSGRGPPDDEQYF. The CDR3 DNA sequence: TGTGCCAGCTCCGGGCGAGGGCCCCCTGATGACGAGCAGTACTTC.

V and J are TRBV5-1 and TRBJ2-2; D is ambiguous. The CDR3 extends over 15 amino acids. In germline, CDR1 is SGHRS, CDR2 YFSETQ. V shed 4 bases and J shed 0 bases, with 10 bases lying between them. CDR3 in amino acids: CASSLSDTNTGELFF. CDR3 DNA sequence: TGCGCCAGCAGCCTATCCGATACGAACACCGGGGAGCTGTTTTTT.

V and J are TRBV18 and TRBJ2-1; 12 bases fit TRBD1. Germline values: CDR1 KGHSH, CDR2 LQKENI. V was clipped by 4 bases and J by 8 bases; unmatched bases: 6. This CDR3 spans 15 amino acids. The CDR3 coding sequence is TGTGCCAGCTCACGGGGACAGGGGGCGCGTGATGAGCAGTTCTTC. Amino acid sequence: CASSRGQGARDEQFF.

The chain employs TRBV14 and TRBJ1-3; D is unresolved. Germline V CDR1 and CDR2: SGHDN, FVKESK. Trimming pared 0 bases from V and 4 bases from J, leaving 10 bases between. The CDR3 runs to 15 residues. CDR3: CASSQERGRGNTIYF. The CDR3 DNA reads TGTGCCAGCAGCCAAGAAAGAGGGCGCGGAAACACCATATATTTT.

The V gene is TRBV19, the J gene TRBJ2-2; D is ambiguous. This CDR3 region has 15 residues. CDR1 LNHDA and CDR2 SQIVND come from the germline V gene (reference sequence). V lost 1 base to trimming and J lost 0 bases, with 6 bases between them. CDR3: CASSIGPANTGELFF. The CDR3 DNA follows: TGTGCCAGTAGTATAGGGCCCGCGAACACCGGGGAGCTGTTTTTT.

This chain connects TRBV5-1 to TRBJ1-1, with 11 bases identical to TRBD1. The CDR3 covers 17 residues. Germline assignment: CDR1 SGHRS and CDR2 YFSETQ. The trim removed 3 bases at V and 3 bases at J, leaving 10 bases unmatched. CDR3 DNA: TGCGCCAGCAGCTACGCGGGGGGGGGACAGGGGGACACTGAAGCTTTCTTT. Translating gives CASSYAGGGQGDTEAFF. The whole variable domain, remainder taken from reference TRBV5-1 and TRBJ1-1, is KAGVTQTPRYLIKTRGQQVTLSCSPISGHRSVSWYQQTPGQGLQFLFEYFSETQRNKGNFPGRFSGRQFSNSRSEMNVSTLELGDSALYLCASSYAGGGQGDTEAFFGQGTRLTVV.

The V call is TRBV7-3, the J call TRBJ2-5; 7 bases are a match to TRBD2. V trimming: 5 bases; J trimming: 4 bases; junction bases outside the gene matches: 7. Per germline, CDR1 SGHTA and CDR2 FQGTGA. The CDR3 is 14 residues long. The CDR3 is CASSPAGSGETQYF. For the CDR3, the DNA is TGTGCCAGCAGCCCAGCGGGATCGGGAGAGACCCAGTACTTC. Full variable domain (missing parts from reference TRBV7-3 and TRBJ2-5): GAGVSQTPSNKVTEKGKYVELRCDPISGHTALYWYRQSLGQGPEFLIYFQGTGAADDSGLPNDRFFAVRPEGSVSTLKIQRTERGDSAVYLCASSPAGSGETQYFGPGTRLLVL.

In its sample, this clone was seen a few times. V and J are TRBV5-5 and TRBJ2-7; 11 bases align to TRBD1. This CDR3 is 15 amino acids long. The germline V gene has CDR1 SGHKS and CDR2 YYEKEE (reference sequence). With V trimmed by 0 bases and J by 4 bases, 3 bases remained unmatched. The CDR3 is CASSLDGQGAYEQYF. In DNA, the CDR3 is TGTGCCAGCAGCTTGGACGGACAGGGGGCTTACGAGCAGTACTTC. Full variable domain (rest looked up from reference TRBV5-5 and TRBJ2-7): DAGVTQSPTHLIKTRGQQVTLRCSPISGHKSVSWYQQVLGQGPQFIFQYYEKEERGRGNFPDRFSARQFPNYSSELNVNALLLGDSALYLCASSLDGQGAYEQYFGPGTRLTVT.

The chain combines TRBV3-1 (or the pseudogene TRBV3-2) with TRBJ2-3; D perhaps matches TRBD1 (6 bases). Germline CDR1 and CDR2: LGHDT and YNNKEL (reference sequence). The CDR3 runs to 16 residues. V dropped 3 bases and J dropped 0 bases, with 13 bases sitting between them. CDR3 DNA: TGTGCCAGCAGCCACGGGACACCTTCTAGCACAGATACGCAGTATTTT. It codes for CASSHGTPSSTDTQYF.

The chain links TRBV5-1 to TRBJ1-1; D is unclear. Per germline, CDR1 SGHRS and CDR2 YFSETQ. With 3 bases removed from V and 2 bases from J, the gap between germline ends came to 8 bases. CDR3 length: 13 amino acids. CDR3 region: CASSWGVNTEAFF. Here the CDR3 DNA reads TGCGCCAGCAGCTGGGGAGTAAACACTGAAGCTTTCTTT.

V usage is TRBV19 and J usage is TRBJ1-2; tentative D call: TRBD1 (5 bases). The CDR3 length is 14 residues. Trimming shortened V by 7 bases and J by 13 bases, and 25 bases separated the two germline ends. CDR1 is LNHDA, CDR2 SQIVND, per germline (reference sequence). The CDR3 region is CASKGAGTLHLPTF. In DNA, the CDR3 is TGTGCCAGTAAAGGAGCTGGGACTCTTCATCTTCCCACCTTC.

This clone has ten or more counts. In nucleotides, the CDR3 is TGTGCCAGCAGCCTGGCCCAATCTAACACTGAAGCTTTCTTT. It is translated as CASSLAQSNTEAFF. The chain couples TRBV6-6 to TRBJ1-1, with D unclear. The germline V and J ends were trimmed by 6 bases and 2 bases, with 13 bases remaining between them. CDR1 MNHNY and CDR2 SVGAGI come from the germline V gene (reference sequence). CDR3 length: 14 amino acids.

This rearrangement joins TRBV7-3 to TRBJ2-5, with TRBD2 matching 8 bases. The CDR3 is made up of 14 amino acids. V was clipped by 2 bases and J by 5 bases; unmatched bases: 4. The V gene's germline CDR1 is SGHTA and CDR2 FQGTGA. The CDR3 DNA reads TGTGCCAGCAGCTTAGCGGGGGGCTTGGAGACCCAGTACTTC. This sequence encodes CASSLAGGLETQYF.

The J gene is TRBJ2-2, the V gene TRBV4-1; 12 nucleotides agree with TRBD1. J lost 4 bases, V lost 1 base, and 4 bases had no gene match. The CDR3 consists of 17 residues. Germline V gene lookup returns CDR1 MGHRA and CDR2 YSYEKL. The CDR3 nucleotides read TGCGCCAGCAGCCAAGGTCAGGGACAGGGGGCCACCGGGGAGCTGTTTTTT. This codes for CASSQGQGQGATGELFF.

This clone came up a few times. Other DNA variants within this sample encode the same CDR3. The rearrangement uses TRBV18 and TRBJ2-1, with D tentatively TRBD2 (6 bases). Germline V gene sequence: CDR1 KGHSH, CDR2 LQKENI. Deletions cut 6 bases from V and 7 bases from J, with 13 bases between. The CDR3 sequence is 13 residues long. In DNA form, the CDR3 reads TGTGCCAGCTCGTCCGGGACTTCGAATGAGCAGTTCTTC. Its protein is CASSSGTSNEQFF.

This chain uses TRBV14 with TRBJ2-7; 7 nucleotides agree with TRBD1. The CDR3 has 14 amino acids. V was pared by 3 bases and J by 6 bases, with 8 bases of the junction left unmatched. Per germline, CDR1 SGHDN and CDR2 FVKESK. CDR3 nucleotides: TGTGCCAGCAGCCAGGATCGACAGGGTTTCGAGCAGTACTTC. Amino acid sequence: CASSQDRQGFEQYF.

The CDR3 sequence is CASSYAGLGQPQHF. CDR3 nucleotide sequence: TGTGCCAGCAGTTACGCGGGGTTGGGTCAGCCCCAGCATTTT. J is TRBJ1-5 and V is TRBV6-5; D not resolved. This CDR3 has 14 residues. The germline CDR1 and CDR2 sequences are MNHEY and SVGAGI. Trimming took off 2 bases at V and 6 bases at J, with 11 bases between the two ends.

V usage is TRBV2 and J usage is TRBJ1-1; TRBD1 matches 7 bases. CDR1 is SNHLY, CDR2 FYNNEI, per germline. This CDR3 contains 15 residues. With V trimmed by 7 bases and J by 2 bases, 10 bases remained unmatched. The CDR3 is CASTNMGQKNTEAFF. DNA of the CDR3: TGTGCCAGCACAAACATGGGACAGAAAAACACTGAAGCTTTCTTT.

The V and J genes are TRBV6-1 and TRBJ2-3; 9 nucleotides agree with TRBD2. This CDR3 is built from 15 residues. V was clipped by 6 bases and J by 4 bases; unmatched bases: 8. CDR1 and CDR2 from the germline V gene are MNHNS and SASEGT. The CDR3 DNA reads TGTGCCAGCAGAACTAGCGGGCTAACAGCAGATACGCAGTATTTT. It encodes CASRTSGLTADTQYF.